This T cell receptor beta chain was identified in a study of CD8+ T cells in alopecia areata. On the study more broadly: Tofacitinib therapy lasting 6 to 18 months was followed by 6 months off drug.

This CDR3 has 13 residues. V dropped 5 bases and J dropped 15; count of bases not matched to a gene: 13. Germline CDR1 SNHLY, CDR2 FYNNEI. Reverse transcribed after extraction, RNA yielded cDNA as the sequencing template. Clones were read by immunoSEQ multiplex PCR, and TCRdb kept only the in-frame ones, dropping some. Altogether about 130,000 clones are present, around 50% being singletons, with the ten largest covering nearly 6.5%. Study-wide points: It was less clear whether patients shared TCRs than it was in mice, possibly because of HLA. Resident alphabeta T cells of normal skin are also sequenced in scalp samples.

In the case of this clone: Antigen unknown.

The sequences come from CD4+ T cells sorted from blood, collected at week 0. This chain uses TRBV2 with TRBJ2-1; 7 nucleotides match TRBD2. This TCR was sampled from a human donor with alopecia areata. The CDR3 reads CASSPGLGRPPFF. The CDR3 DNA is TGTGCCAGCAGTCCTGGACTAGGCCGACCCCCGTTCTTC.